This is a list of T cell receptor beta chains from one sample in a study of T-cell reconstitution after alpha-beta-depleted transplantation in children. One entry per CDR3 protein results from TCRdb running MiXCR on the PCR reads. The table includes about 610,000 distinct CDR3 sequences, 8% to 11% detected once. The sample was PBMCs from the stem cell graft donor, taken from the stem cell graft. The source of these receptors is a human donor who donated a stem cell graft to a child with acute myeloid leukemia. Both conserved end residues are part of each CDR3. A D gene is named only where the DNA matches it firmly. Size tells how often a clone was seen (once, few, many) or the class of an expanded clone, and some rows leave it out.

V gene	J gene	clone size	D gene	CDR3 DNA	CDR3 protein
TRBV11-1	TRBJ2-2	many	TRBD2	TGTGCCAGCAGCCGACTAGCGGGAGGTCCGAACACCGGGGAGCTGTTTTTT	CASSRLAGGPNTGELFF
TRBV25-1	TRBJ2-3	.	TRBD2	TGTGCCAGCAGTGAGGACCAGGCTAGCGGGAGCCCAGATACGCAGTATTTT	CASSEDQASGSPDTQYF
TRBV7-2	TRBJ2-1	many	.	TGTGCCAGCAGCCCCCAAGTTGTTGAGCAGTTCTTC	CASSPQVVEQFF
TRBV2	TRBJ2-3	.	TRBD2	TGTACCAGCAGTTCCTGGACTAGCGGGCCCGTACCCACAGATACGCAGTATTTT	CTSSSWTSGPVPTDTQYF
TRBV12-3/TRBV12-4	TRBJ1-5	.	.	TGTGCCAGCAGTCCCGTGGACGGGCGCAATCAGCCCCAGCATTTT	CASSPVDGRNQPQHF
TRBV7-8	TRBJ2-1	few	.	TGTGCCAGCAGTCTACTAGCCCAGAGCTCCTACAATGAGCAGTTCTTC	CASSLLAQSSYNEQFF
TRBV7-8	TRBJ1-1	.	.	TGTGCCAGCAGCTCAAAGTTGTCAGTGAACACTGAAGCTTTCTTT	CASSSKLSVNTEAFF
TRBV15	TRBJ1-6	few	TRBD1	TGTGCCACCAGCGGTGACTTACAGGGGTGGGAAGCCGGTTCACCCCTCCACTTT	CATSGDLQGWEAGSPLHF
TRBV27	TRBJ2-1	many	TRBD2	TGTGCCAGCAGGACTAGCGACTACAATGAGCAGTTCTTC	CASRTSDYNEQFF
TRBV20-1	TRBJ1-1	few	.	TGCTCCGTAGGGGGAGTTCTCACTGAAGCTTTCTTT	CSVGGVLTEAFF
TRBV5-1	TRBJ1-2	.	.	TGCGCCAGCAGCTCGGGAGGACAGTATGGCTACACCTTC	CASSSGGQYGYTF
TRBV20-1	TRBJ2-5	.	.	TGCAGTGCCCCACACGGTGGTTTGGGGGAGACCCAGTACTTC	CSAPHGGLGETQYF
TRBV25-1	TRBJ1-5	many	TRBD1	TGTGCCAGCACCGGACAGGGGACGAGCAATCAGCCCCAGCATTTT	CASTGQGTSNQPQHF
TRBV12-3/TRBV12-4	TRBJ2-3	.	.	TGTGCCAGTGGCCCTTTAGGGGCAGATACGCAGTATTTT	CASGPLGADTQYF
TRBV6-2/TRBV6-3	TRBJ1-2	few	TRBD1	TGTGCCAGCACCCGGGGACAGAACAACTATGGCTACACCTTC	CASTRGQNNYGYTF
TRBV12-3/TRBV12-4	TRBJ2-7	few	TRBD1	TGTGCCAGCAGTTTCGGACAGGGGCAATCCTACGAGCAGTACTTC	CASSFGQGQSYEQYF
TRBV20-1	TRBJ2-1	.	.	TGCAGTGCCCACCAGGCGAGAAGGGAGCAGTTCTTC	CSAHQARREQFF
TRBV5-1	TRBJ2-3	many	.	TGCGCCAGCAGCTTGGCTTTTTCTCTCACAGATACGCAGTATTTT	CASSLAFSLTDTQYF
TRBV15	TRBJ2-1	few	TRBD2	TGTGCCACCAGCAGCGCGACTAGCGGGAGGAGCTCCTACAATGAGCAGTTCTTC	CATSSATSGRSSYNEQFF
TRBV28	TRBJ1-1	few	.	TGTGCCAGCAGTTCCCATTTAATGAACACTGAAGCTTTCTTT	CASSSHLMNTEAFF
TRBV20-1	TRBJ2-3	few	.	TGCAGTGCTGTCAGGGAGTCCCGCACAGATACGCAGTATTTT	CSAVRESRTDTQYF
TRBV11-2	TRBJ2-3	many	.	TGTGCCAGCAGCTTAGATGCCCTCACGAGGGGTACGCAGTATTTT	CASSLDALTRGTQYF
TRBV11-2	TRBJ2-5	.	TRBD2	TGTGCCAGCAGCTTACACGGCTCCAGCGGGCCGGGAGGGGAGACCCAGTACTTC	CASSLHGSSGPGGETQYF
TRBV6-5	TRBJ2-3	.	TRBD2	TGTGCCAGCAGTTACTCCCTAGCGGGAGGGAGAGATACGCAGTATTTT	CASSYSLAGGRDTQYF
TRBV20-1	TRBJ1-1	few	.	TGCAGTGCTAGAGCCGGGACTGGGGCTTTCTTT	CSARAGTGAFF
TRBV20-1	TRBJ2-7	.	TRBD1	TGCAGTGCTAGAGATCGCAGGGGGACCTACGAGCAGTACTTC	CSARDRRGTYEQYF
TRBV11-2	TRBJ1-2	.	TRBD1	TGTGCCAGCAGCTCTGGGACAGGGAATGGCTACACCTTC	CASSSGTGNGYTF
TRBV27	TRBJ2-3	many	.	TGTGCCTCCCAAGATCCGGGGACAGATACGCAGTATTTT	CASQDPGTDTQYF
TRBV20-1	TRBJ2-3	.	.	TGCAGTGCTAGTTTGGCGGGCACAGATACGCAGTATTTT	CSASLAGTDTQYF
TRBV27	TRBJ2-3	many	TRBD2	TGTGCCAGCAGTCTCATAGCGGGAGAGACAGATACGCAGTATTTT	CASSLIAGETDTQYF
TRBV5-1	TRBJ2-5	.	.	TGCGCCAGCAGCTTCGGGGGAGCGTCACCCAGCAGGGAGACCCAGTACTTC	CASSFGGASPSRETQYF
TRBV5-1	TRBJ2-7	few	.	TGCGCCAGCAGCTTTCTACGGGTTGGCTACGAGCAGTACTTC	CASSFLRVGYEQYF
TRBV25-1	TRBJ2-5	few	.	TGTGCCAGCAGCCTAGACAGTTCAGAAGAGACCCAGTACTTC	CASSLDSSEETQYF